Each of the 25 T cell receptor beta chains below was sequenced from the same sample in a study of T cell responses to AZD1222 COVID-19 vaccine (dated by TCRdb to the early 2020s). The method was the immunoSEQ multiplex PCR assay. TCRdb retrieved this table from immuneACCESS and kept in-frame rearrangements only. Not all clones are present; in checked studies, unresolved V genes account for under half, and no reason is known for the remainder. This sample has about 89,000 clones in its table, and approximately 90% of those were observed once. More than 5% of the sample is held by the ten biggest clonotypes. What this sample's time point label stands for: about 28 days (+/-7) after the second vaccine dose. The input for sequencing was peripheral blood, taken 28 days after the second AZD1222 dose. These receptor sequences come from an adult who received the AZD1222 COVID-19 vaccine.

This clone appeared a few times. The chain combines TRBV28 with TRBJ2-5; 9 bases align to TRBD2. V was clipped by 7 bases and J by 7 bases; unmatched bases: 10. The CDR3 consists of 14 residues. CDR1 and CDR2 (germline): MDHEN, SYDVKM. CDR3 sequence: CASTEGTSWGTQYF. The CDR3 DNA reads TGTGCCAGCACGGAGGGGACTAGCTGGGGGACCCAGTACTTC.

V and J are TRBV30 and TRBJ1-1, with D possibly matching TRBD1 (6 bases). The V gene lost 0 bases and the J gene lost 5 bases, with 13 bases spanning the gap. CDR3 length: 14 residues. Germline-derived CDR1 and CDR2 are GTSNPN and SVGIG (reference sequence). This CDR3 is CAWSVRLRGTEAFF. CDR3 coding DNA: TGTGCCTGGAGTGTACGCCTCAGGGGAACTGAAGCTTTCTTT.

The genes are TRBV5-1 and TRBJ1-6; D unresolved. Trimming shortened V by 1 base and J by 9 bases, and 14 bases separated the two germline ends. The CDR3 has 15 amino acids. Germline V gives CDR1 SGHRS, CDR2 YFSETQ. CDR3: CASSLSPDASSPLHF. CDR3 nucleotide sequence: TGCGCCAGCAGCTTGAGTCCAGATGCGTCTTCACCCCTCCACTTT. Using reference TRBV5-1 and TRBJ1-6 for the parts outside the CDR3, the full variable domain is KAGVTQTPRYLIKTRGQQVTLSCSPISGHRSVSWYQQTPGQGLQFLFEYFSETQRNKGNFPGRFSGRQFSNSRSEMNVSTLELGDSALYLCASSLSPDASSPLHFGNGTRLTVT.

The chain combines TRBV10-3 with TRBJ1-3; perhaps TRBD1 as D (5 bases). Trimming left V 4 bases short and J 0 bases short, with 7 bases between. Germline V CDR1 and CDR2: ENHRY, SYGVKD. The CDR3 spans 14 residues. The CDR3 bases are TGTGCCATCAGTGCGACAGACTCTGGAAACACCATATATTTT. It specifies CAISATDSGNTIYF.

The rearrangement joins TRBV7-3 to TRBJ2-2; D gene unclear. V was shortened by 4 bases and J by 5 bases, with 14 bases between the two germline ends. This CDR3 is built from 15 residues. CDR1 is SGHTA, CDR2 FQGTGA, per germline. The CDR3 here is CASSSHGDGTGELFF. The CDR3 DNA is TGTGCCAGCAGCTCCCATGGGGATGGGACCGGGGAGCTGTTTTTT. The full variable domain, in which reference TRBV7-3 and TRBJ2-2 provide the parts outside the CDR3, is GAGVSQTPSNKVTEKGKYVELRCDPISGHTALYWYRQSLGQGPEFLIYFQGTGAADDSGLPNDRFFAVRPEGSVSTLKIQRTERGDSAVYLCASSSHGDGTGELFFGEGSRLTVL.

This clone was counted a single time. V and J are TRBV6-5 and TRBJ1-1; D remains ambiguous. The germline V gene has CDR1 MNHEY and CDR2 SVGAGI. The CDR3 runs 13 residues. Trimming stripped 3 bases from V and 4 bases from J, with 9 bases between. CDR3 DNA: TGTGCCAGCAGTTATTTTGCGGCCACTGAAGCTTTCTTT. This codes for CASSYFAATEAFF.

The rearrangement links TRBV7-9 to TRBJ2-7; D might be TRBD1 (5 bases). There are 13 residues in the CDR3. Germline V lookup: CDR1 SEHNR, CDR2 FQNEAQ (reference sequence). V lost 3 bases and J 3 bases, leaving 9 bases between the germline ends. Here the CDR3 reads CASSFPGIYEQYF. The CDR3 coding sequence is TGTGCCAGCAGCTTCCCAGGGATCTACGAGCAGTACTTC.

About this clone: The sample holds other DNA sequences that translate to the same CDR3. The chain uses TRBV5-1 and TRBJ2-7; 7 bases are a match to TRBD1. Germline trimming cut 1 base from V and 4 bases from J; bases unmatched to any gene: 5. The CDR3 has 14 residues. Germline V gene data show CDR1 as SGHRS and CDR2 as YFSETQ. CDR3 coding DNA: TGCGCCAGCAGCTTGTGGGACAGAGGTTACGAGCAGTACTTC. It translates to CASSLWDRGYEQYF. The full variable domain, rest sourced from reference TRBV5-1 and TRBJ2-7, is KAGVTQTPRYLIKTRGQQVTLSCSPISGHRSVSWYQQTPGQGLQFLFEYFSETQRNKGNFPGRFSGRQFSNSRSEMNVSTLELGDSALYLCASSLWDRGYEQYFGPGTRLTVT.

This clone has just one count. The chain carries TRBV5-4 and TRBJ2-2; TRBD2 aligns across 12 bases. Germline-derived CDR1 and CDR2 are SGHNT and YYREEE (reference sequence). With V trimmed by 4 bases and J by 0 bases, 1 base remained unmatched. This CDR3 region has 16 residues. This CDR3 reads CASSRTSGANTGELFF. CDR3 nucleotides: TGTGCCAGCAGCCGGACTAGCGGGGCGAACACCGGGGAGCTGTTTTTT. Full variable domain (remainder filled in from reference TRBV5-4 and TRBJ2-2): ETGVTQSPTHLIKTRGQQVTLRCSSQSGHNTVSWYQQALGQGPQFIFQYYREEENGRGNFPPRFSGLQFPNYSSELNVNALELDDSALYLCASSRTSGANTGELFFGEGSRLTVL.

The chain is built from TRBV6-6 and TRBJ2-1, with D perhaps given as TRBD1 or TRBD2 (5 bases each). Trimming left V 6 bases short and J 0 bases short, with 9 bases between. CDR1 and CDR2 from the germline V gene are MNHNY and SVGAGI (reference sequence). CDR3 length: 14 amino acids. The CDR3 DNA is TGTGCCAGCAGCCCGAGGGGCTCCTACAATGAGCAGTTCTTC. It yields the protein CASSPRGSYNEQFF.

This chain connects TRBV3-1 (or the pseudogene TRBV3-2) to TRBJ1-1; D is unclear. The germline V and J ends were trimmed by 3 bases and 0 bases, with 11 bases remaining between them. Per the germline V gene, CDR1 is LGHDT and CDR2 is YNNKEL (reference sequence). The CDR3 is 15 amino acids. The CDR3 spells CASSHGEFMNTEAFF. CDR3 bases: TGTGCCAGCAGCCACGGGGAGTTCATGAACACTGAAGCTTTCTTT.

The rearrangement links TRBV9 to TRBJ2-3; 8 bases match TRBD2. This CDR3 has 16 amino acids. CDR1 is SGDLS and CDR2 is YYNGEE in the germline V gene. Trimming took 0 bases from V and 1 from J; bases not matched to a gene: 4. The CDR3 loop is CASSVGGGRGTDTQYF. The CDR3, as DNA: TGTGCCAGCAGCGTAGGCGGGGGGAGGGGCACAGATACGCAGTATTTT.

V and J are TRBV5-1 and TRBJ1-3; D unresolved. This CDR3 contains 15 residues. Germline V gene sequence: CDR1 SGHRS, CDR2 YFSETQ. Trimming removed 3 bases from V and 3 bases from J, with 13 bases in between. As DNA, the CDR3 is TGCGCCAGCAGCTCGGGAACCCTGGGTGGAAACACCATATATTTT. It translates to CASSSGTLGGNTIYF.

The chain has TRBV6-1 and TRBJ1-2, with D hard to call. The germline V gene has CDR1 MNHNS and CDR2 SASEGT. The CDR3 runs to 13 residues. The V end was cut by 2 bases, the J end by 8 bases, with 12 bases between. The CDR3 DNA reads TGTGCCAGCAGTGAAAGCGGGGTGCGGGGCTACACCTTC. This encodes CASSESGVRGYTF.

This chain joins TRBV27 and TRBJ1-6; D remains unclear. Trimming pared 6 bases from V and 10 bases from J, leaving 7 bases between. CDR1 and CDR2 (germline): MNHEY, SMNVEV (reference sequence). The CDR3 contains 11 residues. The CDR3 region has the DNA TGTGCCAGCAGCTTAACATCACCCCTCCACTTT. This gives the protein CASSLTSPLHF.

V gene TRBV2 combines with J gene TRBJ2-1, with 9 bases matching TRBD2. V lost 7 bases, J lost 7 bases, and 8 bases stayed unmatched. From germline, CDR1 is SNHLY and CDR2 FYNNEI. The CDR3 has 14 amino acids. The CDR3 protein is CASKAGGPVNEQFF. DNA of the CDR3: TGTGCCAGCAAAGCGGGGGGCCCGGTTAATGAGCAGTTCTTC.

The rearrangement links TRBV11-2 to TRBJ2-2, with TRBD2 matching 8 bases. CDR1 is SGHAT, CDR2 FQNNGV, per germline. J gave up 3 bases and V 4 bases, and 7 bases lay outside the gene matches. The CDR3 consists of 16 residues. The CDR3 bases are TGTGCCAGCAGCTCCATCTTGCGGGAGGACACCGGGGAGCTGTTTTTT. This translates into CASSSILREDTGELFF.

This chain joins TRBV7-9 and TRBJ1-1; TRBD1 aligns across 8 bases. The junction had 8 bases not matched to a gene; V was cut back by 4 bases and J by 4 bases. The CDR3 is 15 amino acids. The germline CDR1 and CDR2 sequences are SEHNR and FQNEAQ (reference sequence). CDR3 in amino acids: CASSSQGDRTTEAFF. The CDR3 DNA sequence: TGTGCCAGCAGCTCTCAAGGGGACAGGACCACTGAAGCTTTCTTT. Full variable domain (rest looked up from reference TRBV7-9 and TRBJ1-1): DTGVSQNPRHKITKRGQNVTFRCDPISEHNRLYWYRQTLGQGPEFLTYFQNEAQLEKSRLLSDRFSAERPKGSFSTLEIQRTEQGDSAMYLCASSSQGDRTTEAFFGQGTRLTVV.

The chain's CDR3 is CASSHHNKENTEAFF. DNA of the CDR3: TGCGCCAGCAGTCACCATAACAAGGAGAACACTGAAGCTTTCTTT. The chain recombines TRBV23-1 with TRBJ1-1; D is undetermined. TRBV23-1 is classed as an ORF, of uncertain function. Trimming pared 3 bases from V and 1 base from J, leaving 12 bases between. This CDR3 is 15 amino acids long.

This chain connects TRBV3-1 (or the pseudogene TRBV3-2) to TRBJ1-1; D gene ambiguous. Germline assignment: CDR1 LGHDT and CDR2 YNNKEL (reference sequence). This CDR3 contains 14 residues. V dropped 2 bases and J dropped 2 bases, with 9 bases sitting between them. CDR3 in amino acids: CASSQTGYNTEAFF. The CDR3 nucleotides read TGTGCCAGCAGCCAAACGGGATACAACACTGAAGCTTTCTTT.

The genes are TRBV28 and TRBJ1-2; the D is unclear. The CDR3 runs to 14 residues. Between the trimmed V and J ends, which lost 7 bases and 2 bases, there was a span of 14 bases. CDR1 is MDHEN and CDR2 is SYDVKM in the germline V gene. The CDR3 sequence is CASTSETSNYGYTF. CDR3 nucleotide sequence: TGTGCCAGCACCTCGGAGACCTCGAACTATGGCTACACCTTC.

This rearrangement joins TRBV7-9 to TRBJ1-1; no reliable D call. Trimming removed 5 bases at V and 6 bases at J, with 7 bases between. The CDR3 is 11 amino acids. Germline CDR1 is SEHNR and CDR2 is FQNEAQ (reference sequence). CDR3 in DNA: TGTGCCAGCAGCCCCCTTGCTGAAGCTTTCTTT. Protein: CASSPLAEAFF.

The chain links TRBV4-2 to TRBJ1-3; 11 bases line up with TRBD1. V lost 0 bases and J lost 2; bases outside the gene matches: 12. This CDR3 contains 20 residues. Germline V gene lookup returns CDR1 LGHNA and CDR2 YNFKEQ. The chain's CDR3 is CASSQDQDRGLLIPGNTIYF. The CDR3 DNA reads TGTGCCAGCAGCCAAGATCAGGACAGGGGGCTTTTAATACCTGGAAACACCATATATTTT.

This sequence joins TRBV7-3 and TRBJ1-1; the D gene is possibly TRBD1 (5 bases). Germline V gene sequence: CDR1 SGHTA, CDR2 FQGTGA. The V end was cut by 8 bases, the J end by 1 base, with 14 bases between. This CDR3 region has 14 residues. The DNA of the CDR3 is TGTGCCAGCGCTGAGGGGTTAACGAACACTGAAGCTTTCTTT. This translates into CASAEGLTNTEAFF.

V gene TRBV4-3 combines with J gene TRBJ1-2; D unclear. Germline-derived CDR1 and CDR2 are LGHNA and YSLEER. The V and J ends lost 6 bases and 4 bases respectively, with 12 bases between them. The CDR3 sequence is 13 residues long. The CDR3 DNA is TGCGCCAGCAGGGACCAGCGGGGCTATGGCTACACCTTC. Amino acid sequence: CASRDQRGYGYTF.